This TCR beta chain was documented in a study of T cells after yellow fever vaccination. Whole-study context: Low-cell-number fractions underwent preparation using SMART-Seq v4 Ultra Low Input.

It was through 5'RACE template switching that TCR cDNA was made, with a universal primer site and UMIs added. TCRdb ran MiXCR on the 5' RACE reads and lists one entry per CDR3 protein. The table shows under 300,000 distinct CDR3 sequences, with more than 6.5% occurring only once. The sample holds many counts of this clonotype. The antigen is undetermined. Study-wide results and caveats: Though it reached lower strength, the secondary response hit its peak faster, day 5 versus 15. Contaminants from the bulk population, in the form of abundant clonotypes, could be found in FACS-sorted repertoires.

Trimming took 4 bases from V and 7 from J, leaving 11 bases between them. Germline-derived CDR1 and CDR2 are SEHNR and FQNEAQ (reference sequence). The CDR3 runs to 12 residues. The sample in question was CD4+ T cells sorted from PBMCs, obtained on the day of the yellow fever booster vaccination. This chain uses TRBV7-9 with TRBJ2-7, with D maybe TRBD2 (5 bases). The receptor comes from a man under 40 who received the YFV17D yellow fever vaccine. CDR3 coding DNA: TGTGCCAGCAGCTCCCGGGGTTGGGAGCAGTACTTC. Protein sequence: CASSSRGWEQYF.